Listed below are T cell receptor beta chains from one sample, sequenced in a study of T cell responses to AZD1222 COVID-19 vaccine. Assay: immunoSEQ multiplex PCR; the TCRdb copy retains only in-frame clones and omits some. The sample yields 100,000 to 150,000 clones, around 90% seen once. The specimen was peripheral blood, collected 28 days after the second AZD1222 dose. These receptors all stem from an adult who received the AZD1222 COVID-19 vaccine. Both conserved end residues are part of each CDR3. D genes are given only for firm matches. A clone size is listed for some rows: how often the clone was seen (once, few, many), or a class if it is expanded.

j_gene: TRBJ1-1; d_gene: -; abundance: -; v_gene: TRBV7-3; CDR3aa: CASSLSMNTEAFF; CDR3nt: TGTGCCAGCAGCTTAAGTATGAACACTGAAGCTTTCTTT
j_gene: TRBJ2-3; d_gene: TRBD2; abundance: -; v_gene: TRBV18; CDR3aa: CASSPSGGAEDTQYF; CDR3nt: TGTGCCAGCTCACCTAGCGGGGGGGCGGAAGATACGCAGTATTTT
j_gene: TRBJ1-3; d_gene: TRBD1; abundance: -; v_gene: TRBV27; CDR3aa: CASSSTGSSGNTIYF; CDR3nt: TGTGCCAGCAGTTCGACAGGGAGCTCTGGAAACACCATATATTTT
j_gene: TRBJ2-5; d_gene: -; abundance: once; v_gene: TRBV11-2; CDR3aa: CASSLEMDREGQETQYF; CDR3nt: TGTGCCAGCAGCTTAGAGATGGACAGGGAGGGCCAAGAGACCCAGTACTTC
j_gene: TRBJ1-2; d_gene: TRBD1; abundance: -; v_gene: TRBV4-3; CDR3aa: CASSQGQGDGPIYGYTF; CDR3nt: TGCGCCAGCAGCCAGGGACAGGGGGACGGTCCTATCTATGGCTACACCTTC
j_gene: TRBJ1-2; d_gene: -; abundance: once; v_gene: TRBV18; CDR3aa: CASSPVGGAYGYTF; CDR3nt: TGTGCCAGCTCACCAGTGGGGGGGGCCTATGGCTACACCTTC
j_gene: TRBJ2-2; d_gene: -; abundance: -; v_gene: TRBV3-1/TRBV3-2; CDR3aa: CASSRHGELSGELFF; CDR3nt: TGTGCCAGCAGCCGGCACGGGGAGCTCTCCGGGGAGCTGTTTTTT
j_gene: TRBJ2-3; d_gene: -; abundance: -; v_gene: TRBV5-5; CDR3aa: CASSLGRREDTQYF; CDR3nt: TGTGCCAGCAGCTTGGGACGACGCGAAGATACGCAGTATTTT
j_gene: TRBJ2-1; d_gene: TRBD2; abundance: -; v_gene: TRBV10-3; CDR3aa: CATGGTSGGTYNEQFF; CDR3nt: TGTGCCACCGGAGGGACTAGCGGGGGGACCTACAATGAGCAGTTCTTC
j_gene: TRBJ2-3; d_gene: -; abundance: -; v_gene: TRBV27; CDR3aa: CASSPPRTTILDTQYF; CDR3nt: TGTGCCAGCAGTCCCCCTCGGACTACGATTTTAGATACGCAGTATTTT
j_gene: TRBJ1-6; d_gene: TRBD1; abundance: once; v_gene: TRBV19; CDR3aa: CASSTRTGLGSPLHF; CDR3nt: TGTGCCAGTAGTACCCGGACAGGGCTAGGTTCACCCCTCCACTTT
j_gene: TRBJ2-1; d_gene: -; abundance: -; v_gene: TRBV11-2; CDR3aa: CASSLLRGLYNEQFF; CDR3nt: TGTGCCAGCAGCTTACTCCGGGGTTTATACAATGAGCAGTTCTTC
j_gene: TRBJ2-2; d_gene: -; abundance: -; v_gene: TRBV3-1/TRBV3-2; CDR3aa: CASSQGPGDTGELFF; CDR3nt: TGTGCCAGCAGCCAAGGCCCAGGGGACACCGGGGAGCTGTTTTTT
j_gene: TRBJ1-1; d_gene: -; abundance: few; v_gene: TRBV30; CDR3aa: CAWSRGGPTEAFF; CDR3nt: TGTGCCTGGAGCCGGGGGGGGCCCACTGAAGCTTTCTTT
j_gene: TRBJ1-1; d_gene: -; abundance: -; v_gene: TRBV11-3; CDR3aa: CASSLDIGGFTEAFF; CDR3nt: TGTGCCAGCAGCTTAGATATTGGTGGTTTCACTGAAGCTTTCTTT
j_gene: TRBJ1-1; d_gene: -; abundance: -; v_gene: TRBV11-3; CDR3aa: CASSLDGVTEAFF; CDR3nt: TGTGCCAGCAGCTTAGATGGGGTAACTGAAGCTTTCTTT
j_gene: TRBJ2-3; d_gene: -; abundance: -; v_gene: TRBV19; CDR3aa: CASSIAWGPQRTDTQYF; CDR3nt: TGTGCCAGTAGTATAGCCTGGGGGCCTCAGAGAACAGATACGCAGTATTTT
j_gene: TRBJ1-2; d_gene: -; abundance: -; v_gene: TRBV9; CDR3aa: CASSPQAGSNYGYTF; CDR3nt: TGTGCCAGCAGCCCCCAAGCGGGATCTAACTATGGCTACACCTTC
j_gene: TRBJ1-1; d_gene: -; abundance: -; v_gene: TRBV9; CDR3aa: CASSVGFGNTEAFF; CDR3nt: TGTGCCAGCAGCGTAGGATTTGGAAACACTGAAGCTTTCTTT
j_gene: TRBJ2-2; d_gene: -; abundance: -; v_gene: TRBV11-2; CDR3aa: CASSFSMNTGELFF; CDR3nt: TGTGCCAGCAGCTTTTCTATGAACACCGGGGAGCTGTTTTTT
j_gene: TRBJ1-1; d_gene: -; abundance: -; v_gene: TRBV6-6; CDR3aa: CASTQGNTEAFF; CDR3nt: TGTGCCAGCACTCAGGGGAACACTGAAGCTTTCTTT
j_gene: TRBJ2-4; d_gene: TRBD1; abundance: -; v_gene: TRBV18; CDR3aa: CASSPGTGGMWDIQYF; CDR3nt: TGTGCCAGCTCACCCGGGACAGGGGGCATGTGGGACATTCAGTACTTC
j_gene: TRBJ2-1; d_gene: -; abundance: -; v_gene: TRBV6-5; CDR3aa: CASTEWGSGLGQQFF; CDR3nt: TGTGCCAGCACGGAGTGGGGGTCCGGACTGGGGCAGCAGTTCTTC
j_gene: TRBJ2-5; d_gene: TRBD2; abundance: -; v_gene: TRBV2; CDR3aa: CASMGLAVYQETQYF; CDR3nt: TGTGCCAGCATGGGGCTAGCGGTTTACCAAGAGACCCAGTACTTC
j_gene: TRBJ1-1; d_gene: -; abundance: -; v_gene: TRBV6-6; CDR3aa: CASSLDISTEAFF; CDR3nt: TGTGCCAGCAGTTTGGACATTTCCACTGAAGCTTTCTTT
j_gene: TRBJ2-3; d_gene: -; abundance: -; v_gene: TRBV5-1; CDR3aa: CASAKSGGAGDTQYF; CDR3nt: TGCGCCTCGGCCAAGTCAGGGGGGGCCGGAGATACGCAGTATTTT
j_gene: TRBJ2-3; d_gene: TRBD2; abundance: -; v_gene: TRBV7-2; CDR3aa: CASSPGLAGGLWPDTQYF; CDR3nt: TGTGCCAGCAGCCCGGGACTAGCGGGAGGGCTCTGGCCAGATACGCAGTATTTT
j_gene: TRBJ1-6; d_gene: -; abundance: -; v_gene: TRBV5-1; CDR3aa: CASSLTTDNSPLHF; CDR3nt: TGCGCCAGCAGCTTAACCACAGATAATTCACCCCTCCACTTT
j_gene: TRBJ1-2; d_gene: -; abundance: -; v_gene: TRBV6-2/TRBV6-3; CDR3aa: CASSTYSMGYTF; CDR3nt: TGTGCCAGCAGTACCTACTCTATGGGGTACACCTTC
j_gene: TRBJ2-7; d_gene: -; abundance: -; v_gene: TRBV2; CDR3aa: CASSEARLAFLTHYEQYF; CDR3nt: TGTGCCAGCAGTGAAGCGCGGCTAGCGTTCCTCACCCACTACGAGCAGTACTTC
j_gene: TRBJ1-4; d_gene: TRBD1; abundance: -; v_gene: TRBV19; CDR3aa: CASSTPGQGALGGKLFF; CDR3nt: TGTGCCAGCTCTACTCCGGGACAGGGGGCCCTGGGTGGAAAACTGTTTTTT
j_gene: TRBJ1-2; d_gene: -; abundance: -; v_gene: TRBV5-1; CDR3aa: CASSLVAGNYGYTF; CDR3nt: TGCGCCAGCAGCTTGGTTGCCGGGAACTATGGCTACACCTTC
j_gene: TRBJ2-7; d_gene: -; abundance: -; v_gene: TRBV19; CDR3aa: CASKGGPYEQYF; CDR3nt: TGTGCCAGTAAGGGCGGCCCCTACGAGCAGTACTTC
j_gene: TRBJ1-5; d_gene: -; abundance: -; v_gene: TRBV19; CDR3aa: CASSIAGSNQPQHF; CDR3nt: TGTGCCAGTAGTATAGCGGGCAGTAATCAGCCCCAGCATTTT
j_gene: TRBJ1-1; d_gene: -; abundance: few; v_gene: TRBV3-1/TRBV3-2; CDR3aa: CASSPPGAGTEAFF; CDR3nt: TGTGCCAGCAGCCCCCCTGGAGCGGGTACTGAAGCTTTCTTT
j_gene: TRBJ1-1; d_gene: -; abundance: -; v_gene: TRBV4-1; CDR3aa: CASSHLQGLNTEAFF; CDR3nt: TGCGCCAGCAGCCACCTCCAAGGGCTGAACACTGAAGCTTTCTTT
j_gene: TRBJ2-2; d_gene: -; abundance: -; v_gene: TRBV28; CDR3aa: CASLWGTGELFF; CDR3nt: TGTGCCAGCCTTTGGGGCACCGGGGAGCTGTTTTTT
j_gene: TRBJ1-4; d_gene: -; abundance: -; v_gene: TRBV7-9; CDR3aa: CASSPTGWIEKLFF; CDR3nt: TGTGCCAGCAGCCCCACGGGATGGATTGAAAAACTGTTTTTT